This T cell receptor beta chain stems from a study of T cells in localized non-small cell lung cancer. Produced via immunoSEQ multiplex PCR; TCRdb's table is partial and in-frame only. The sample includes some 32,000 clones, 85% to 95% of them seen just once. Points from the study as a whole: There were a median roughly 60 of the top 100 tumor clones appearing in adjacent lung. Heterogeneity remains possible, as sequencing covered one tumor region only. Overall survival was longer when the density of T cells in the blood was higher. Of the tissues analyzed, uninvolved adjacent lung showed maximal T cell clonality, greater than tumor.

Comment on this clone: What it binds is not known.

This CDR3 region has 16 residues. CDR1 is MNHEY and CDR2 is SMNVEV in the germline V gene (reference sequence). V was clipped by 10 bases and J by 9 bases; unmatched bases: 20. The chain joins TRBV27 to TRBJ2-2, with 7 bases fitting TRBD1. The receptor comes from a woman aged 40 to 75 with stage I lung adenocarcinoma. The specimen was peripheral blood, collected before any cancer treatment. For the CDR3, the DNA is TGTGCCACCTCTTCTGAGGGGGCCCGGGTAAAGCGGGAGCTGTTTTTT. Translating gives CATSSEGARVKRELFF.